These 12 T cell receptor beta chains share one sample of origin, sequenced in a study of T cell responses to AZD1222 COVID-19 vaccine. Clones were read by immunoSEQ multiplex PCR, and TCRdb kept only the in-frame ones, dropping some. The table has around 87,000 clones, around 86% seen once; the top ten hold roughly 10%. Sequencing used peripheral blood, obtained on day 0 of AZD1222 vaccination. The receptors were gathered from an adult in good health.

This clone has just a few counts. V and J are TRBV28 and TRBJ1-2, with TRBD1 as a possible D gene (5 bases). Germline V CDR1 and CDR2: MDHEN, SYDVKM. V was cut by 5 bases and J by 10 bases, with 17 bases left in between. The CDR3 runs 13 residues. The CDR3 region has the DNA TGTGCCAGCAGTCTAAGTACCCCGGGGGACTACACCTTC. Protein: CASSLSTPGDYTF.

The chain is built from TRBV12-3 or TRBV12-4 and TRBJ1-5; 8 nucleotides match TRBD1. The CDR3 spans 13 residues. Trimming took 5 bases from V and 9 from J; bases not matched to a gene: 6. The DNA of the CDR3 is TGTGCCAGCAGTAGGACAGGGCCCGGGCCCCAGCATTTT. Protein sequence: CASSRTGPGPQHF.

The chain carries TRBV19 and TRBJ1-2; tentatively, D is TRBD1 (5 bases). Germline V gene data show CDR1 as LNHDA and CDR2 as SQIVND (reference sequence). Trimming took 6 bases from V and 1 from J, leaving 18 bases between them. CDR3 length: 16 amino acids. The CDR3 DNA reads as TGTGCCAGTAGACCGACCGTTGGGCAGGGTAACTATGGCTACACCTTC. Translated: CASRPTVGQGNYGYTF.

V usage is TRBV6-1 and J usage is TRBJ2-1; 9 bases match TRBD2. J gave up 0 bases and V 6 bases, and 6 bases lay outside the gene matches. The CDR3 totals 16 residues. The germline V gene encodes CDR1 MNHNS and CDR2 SASEGT. CDR3 region: CASRERGGDSYNEQFF. CDR3 DNA: TGTGCCAGCAGGGAACGCGGGGGGGACTCCTACAATGAGCAGTTCTTC.

This sequence joins TRBV19 and TRBJ1-5, with TRBD1 identical over 9 bases. The CDR3 is 14 amino acids. Per germline, CDR1 LNHDA and CDR2 SQIVND (reference sequence). The junction had 4 bases not matched to a gene; V was cut back by 4 bases and J by 6 bases. CDR3 amino acids: CASSRTGEIQPQHF. CDR3 bases: TGTGCCAGTAGTAGGACAGGGGAGATTCAGCCCCAGCATTTT.

V gene TRBV4-2 combines with J gene TRBJ1-5, with no clear D. There are 15 residues in the CDR3. V was pared by 0 bases and J by 7 bases, with 13 bases between. Germline CDR1 and CDR2: LGHNA and YNFKEQ. In nucleotides, the CDR3 is TGTGCCAGCAGCCAAGATCCTGGAGCAGAACAGCCCCAGCATTTT. Encoded protein: CASSQDPGAEQPQHF.

The genes are TRBV7-9 and TRBJ2-3, with TRBD2 identical over 8 bases. This CDR3 comprises 16 residues. V lost 4 bases, J lost 4 bases, and 10 bases stayed unmatched. The germline V gene encodes CDR1 SEHNR and CDR2 FQNEAQ (reference sequence). This CDR3 reads CASSSLGASGPDTQYF. The CDR3 DNA follows: TGTGCCAGCAGCTCCCTAGGGGCTAGCGGGCCAGATACGCAGTATTTT.

The rearrangement links TRBV30 to TRBJ1-6, with D uncertain. The CDR3 loop spans 13 amino acids. The germline V and J ends were trimmed by 5 bases and 5 bases, with 10 bases remaining between them. Germline lookup yields CDR1 GTSNPN and CDR2 SVGIG (reference sequence). CDR3 amino acids: CAWVGRDNSPLHF. The CDR3 DNA sequence: TGTGCCTGGGTGGGCAGAGATAATTCACCCCTCCACTTT.

The chain employs TRBV5-1 and TRBJ2-6, with D maybe TRBD1 (5 bases). The CDR3 extends over 16 amino acids. Trimming left V 1 base short and J 1 base short, with 9 bases between. In germline, CDR1 is SGHRS, CDR2 YFSETQ. The CDR3 protein is CASSLSPGSGANVLTF. The CDR3 DNA reads as TGCGCCAGCAGCTTGTCCCCAGGGTCTGGGGCCAACGTCCTGACTTTC.

The genes are TRBV19 and TRBJ1-1, with 8 bases aligning to TRBD1. J lost 1 base, V lost 9 bases, and 10 bases had no gene match. The CDR3 is 15 amino acids. Germline-derived CDR1 and CDR2 are LNHDA and SQIVND (reference sequence). The CDR3 loop is CASRQSQGANTEAFF. CDR3 nucleotide sequence: TGTGCCAGCCGCCAATCGCAGGGGGCGAACACTGAAGCTTTCTTT.

The chain uses TRBV19 and TRBJ2-6; D tentatively reads TRBD1 or TRBD2 (5 bases each). The CDR3 runs to 17 residues. V shed 5 bases and J shed 9 bases, with 23 bases lying between them. Germline CDR1 is LNHDA and CDR2 is SQIVND (reference sequence). CDR3 in DNA: TGTGCCAGTAGTCCGCGTCGTCTAGCACCTCAGGGCAACGTCCTGACTTTC. Protein: CASSPRRLAPQGNVLTF.

The chain combines TRBV2 with TRBJ2-1; 10 bases are shared with TRBD2. The CDR3 is made up of 17 amino acids. Germline-derived CDR1 and CDR2 are SNHLY and FYNNEI. J was trimmed by 5 bases and V by 6 bases; bases with no gene match: 13. For the CDR3, the DNA is TGTGCCAGCAGCCCCTATAGGCTAGCGGGAGTTGACAATGAGCAGTTCTTC. This sequence encodes CASSPYRLAGVDNEQFF.